The present T cell receptor (beta chain) was sequenced within a study of CD8+ T cells in alopecia areata listed by TCRdb under 2018. Context from the whole study: The treated patients, all with moderate-to-severe alopecia areata, were enrolled in an open-label pilot trial of oral tofacitinib given at 5 to 10 mg twice daily. Tofacitinib was given for 6 to 18 months, followed by 6 months of follow-up off drug to assess delayed response and recurrence. For the treated patients, the SALT score, which quantifies what percentage of scalp surface area is affected, served as the measure of disease severity. The study used high-throughput TCRbeta sequencing to examine T cell clonal expansion in alopecia areata, in both the C3H/HeJ mouse model and human patients. Human TCRbeta sequencing covered scalp tissue and sorted CD4+ and CD8+ peripheral blood T cells from patchy and totalis/universalis alopecia areata patients and healthy controls. Biopsies were taken from tofacitinib-treated patients at baseline and again at 4 and 24 weeks into treatment, and several of those patients also had a later scalp biopsy. Scalp clonality was compared among normal scalp (n=4), patchy alopecia areata scalp (n=8), and alopecia totalis/universalis scalp (n=8). RNA came from the PAXgene miRNA kit for fixed scalp, the miRNeasy kit for PBMCs, and the RNeasy kit for mouse skin. TCRbeta CDR3 regions were amplified by immunoSEQ multiplex PCR using 35 Vbeta forward and 13 Jbeta reverse primers. Beyond this particular receptor, the publication reports: Because the treated cohort was small and had only one nonresponder, larger studies are needed to examine links between baseline CD8+ expansion and response. Higher clonality and more expanded CD8+ clones were observed in lesional scalp than in normal scalp, particularly in alopecia totalis/universalis, a finding suggestive of antigenic drive. Scalp TCR repertoire analysis is complicated because resident alphabeta T cells in normal human skin are also sequenced, whereas mouse skin is dominated by gammadelta T cells. Scalp clonality and the number of expanded CD8+ clones among the top 100 scalp clones were significantly decreased by tofacitinib. TCR sequences shared between patients were less clear than in mice, possibly partly because of HLA diversity in the patient population. Many expanded lesional clones persisted in scalp and blood during tofacitinib treatment, which may partly explain relapse after stopping treatment.

The time point label corresponds to: 20 to 30 weeks on oral tofacitinib. Reading the label with the study, this specimen's treatment or condition is: oral pan-JAK inhibitor, 5-10 mg twice daily. From alopecia areata patients, peripheral blood was collected along with lesional scalp punch biopsies. PBMCs were separated by density centrifugation and stained for CD3, CD4 and CD8, after which CD4+ and CD8+ T cells were sorted on a FACSAria. CDR1 and CDR2, looked up from the germline V gene, are MNHEY and SVGAGI. The CDR3 runs 12 amino acids, cysteine and phenylalanine included. Of the read, only the CDR3 DNA is kept; its 36 bases are in frame from base 1. V is shortened by 6 bases, J by 5 bases, and the region joining them spans 10 bases. Receptors were amplified or captured by the immunoSEQ multiplex PCR assay. To provide template for TCR sequencing, every sample had RNA extracted and reverse transcribed into cDNA. SuperScript III was used for first-strand cDNA synthesis, primed with a 2:1 mix of oligo-dT and random hexamers. Amplification bias was assessed with a synthetic immune receptor repertoire, and residual bias was removed computationally. On the authors' methods: Raw reads were preprocessed for error removal, and CDR3 was defined according to IMGT conventions as running from the conserved cysteine to phenylalanine. Clonality was computed by normalizing Shannon entropy by log2 of the number of productive unique TCRs and subtracting the result from 1. Whether each scalp clone was CD4 or CD8 was inferred by checking scalp TCRbeta sequences against the CD4 and CD8 repertoires from sorted blood. This immuneACCESS table, as held by TCRdb, lists in-frame sequences with V and J called but not all clones. Of the missing ones, under half trace to an unresolved V gene in checked studies; the others have no known cause. V, J and clone size are taken as reported in that table, and D and trimming were inferred from the DNA itself. Present in this sample are 270,000 or so clones, more than 45% of which were seen just once. Jointly, the top ten make up over 1.5% of the sample.

This clone has only one observation. What antigen it recognizes has not been identified. Base qualities are not recorded, but no much larger clone differs from it by a single base. The specimen was CD4+ T cells sorted from blood, collected at week 24, from a patient treated with tofacitinib. The sequence was collected from a human donor with alopecia areata. This sequence uses TRBV6-5 and TRBJ1-1; TRBD1 is a weak D gene call, 5 bases matching. The encoded CDR3 is CASSAGGTEAFF. The nucleotides read TGTGCCAGCAGCGCGGGGGGAACTGAAGCTTTCTTT.